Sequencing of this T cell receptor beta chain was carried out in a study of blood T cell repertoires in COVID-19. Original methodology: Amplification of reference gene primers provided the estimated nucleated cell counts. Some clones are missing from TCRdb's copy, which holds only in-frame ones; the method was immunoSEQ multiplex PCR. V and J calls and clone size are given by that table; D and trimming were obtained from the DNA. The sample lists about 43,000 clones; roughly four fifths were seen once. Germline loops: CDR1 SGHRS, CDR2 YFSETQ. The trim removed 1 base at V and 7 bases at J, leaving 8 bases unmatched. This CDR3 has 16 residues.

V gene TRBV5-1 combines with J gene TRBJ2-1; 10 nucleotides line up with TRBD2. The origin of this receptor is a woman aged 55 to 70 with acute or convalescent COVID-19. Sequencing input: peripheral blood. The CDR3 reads CASSLSAGGFSNEQFF. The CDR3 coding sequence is TGCGCCAGCAGCTTGTCAGCGGGGGGGTTTTCGAATGAGCAGTTCTTC.